This paragraph reports one T cell receptor beta chain. The antigen is not known. CDR3 length: 12 amino acids. Trimming pared 8 bases from V and 5 bases from J, leaving 10 bases between. Germline V lookup: CDR1 MNHEY, CDR2 SVGAGI. This specimen comes from a study of graft-versus-host responses after intestinal transplantation. Study overall: Recipients received multivisceral, liver-intestinal, or isolated intestinal transplants. Induction with anti-thymocyte globulin, then tacrolimus and steroids for around three years, was given to all recipients. Overall study findings and caveats: Allografts carried high graft-versus-host to host-versus-graft clonal ratios in patients having graft-donor T cell macrochimerism.

The assay was immunoSEQ multiplex PCR, and TCRdb's table has in-frame clones only and misses some. The table includes approximately 85,000 clones, around 93% detected once. This sample comprised unstimulated CD8+ T cells sorted from spleen or lymph node cells, obtained before transplant. The source is a human donor who was the organ donor for an intestinal transplant. The chain carries TRBV6-5 and TRBJ2-1; D might be TRBD2 (6 bases). Here the CDR3 reads CASGGPDNEQFF. CDR3 in DNA: TGTGCCAGCGGAGGGCCGGACAATGAGCAGTTCTTC.